Listed below are T cell receptor beta chains from one sample, sequenced in a study of blood T cell repertoires in COVID-19. Assay: immunoSEQ multiplex PCR; the TCRdb copy retains only in-frame clones and omits some. The sample has a few hundred thousand clones; around 90% are singletons. The sample was PBMCs or T cells enriched from blood (not recorded which). The origin of the receptors is a man between 25 and 39 years old who had recovered from COVID-19. Each CDR3 is given with its conserved first and last residue. The D gene is left open where the match is weak. Where a row states a size, it is once, few, many or the class of an expanded clone; other rows omit it.

TRBJ1-1	TRBD1	TRBV6-1	-	TGTGCCAGCAGTGATCCCCGGGACAGGGGGAACACTGAAGCTTTCTTT	CASSDPRDRGNTEAFF
TRBJ2-1	TRBD2	TRBV27	-	TGTGCCAGCAGTCCCGCGGGGCGGGGGTTCCCCCGCAAAGAGCAGTTCTTC	CASSPAGRGFPRKEQFF
TRBJ2-5	-	TRBV10-2	-	TGCGCCAGCAGTCAGGGGAGTCTACAAGAGACCCAGTACTTC	CASSQGSLQETQYF
TRBJ2-7	TRBD1	TRBV4-1	-	TGCGCCAGCAGCCTCGGACAGGGAAGCGAGCAGTACTTC	CASSLGQGSEQYF
TRBJ2-3	TRBD2	TRBV19	-	TGTGCCAGTACCCCCGGGAGGACCTTCACAGATACGCAGTATTTT	CASTPGRTFTDTQYF
TRBJ1-6	TRBD1	TRBV7-2	-	TGTGCCAGCAGCAAGAGACAGGGGGGTAATTCACCCCTCCACTTT	CASSKRQGGNSPLHF
TRBJ1-2	TRBD1	TRBV19	-	TGTGCCAGTAACTCGATCATGTTCGGGACAGGATTTTCGAATGGCTACACCTTC	CASNSIMFGTGFSNGYTF
TRBJ2-1	TRBD2	TRBV7-9	-	TGTGCCAGCAGCGAATCCCCCCGGACTAGATGGGAACTAGACAATGAGCAGTTCTTC	CASSESPRTRWELDNEQFF
TRBJ2-2	-	TRBV6-2/TRBV6-3	-	TGTGCCAGCAGTTACCCTGGGGAGCTGTTTTTT	CASSYPGELFF
TRBJ2-7	-	TRBV14	few	TGTGCCAGCAGCCAAGAGCTAGACTACGAGCAGTACTTC	CASSQELDYEQYF
TRBJ1-5	-	TRBV24-1	few	TGTGCCACCAGTGATTTCGCGAACCAGCCCCAGCATTTT	CATSDFANQPQHF
TRBJ1-4	-	TRBV27	-	TGTGCCAGCAGTTTACGAGCCTCACCTCCGCGGCCAAAGAATGAAAAACTGTTTTTT	CASSLRASPPRPKNEKLFF
TRBJ2-2	-	TRBV7-2	few	TGTGCCAGCAGCTCCGACCCGACCAGGACCGGGGAGCTGTTTTTT	CASSSDPTRTGELFF
TRBJ2-2	TRBD2	TRBV6-5	-	TGTGCCAGCAGAATTAGCGGGGTCACCGGGGAGCTGTTTTTT	CASRISGVTGELFF
TRBJ2-7	-	TRBV15	-	TGTGCCACCAGCATCAGACAGAAGTACGAGCAGTACTTC	CATSIRQKYEQYF
TRBJ2-3	-	TRBV18	-	TGTGCCAGCTCACCATGGACAGACCGAGGGATGGGAGATACGCAGTATTTT	CASSPWTDRGMGDTQYF
TRBJ2-1	-	TRBV18	-	TGTGCCAGCTCACCAAGGAGGGACTACAATGAGCAGTTCTTC	CASSPRRDYNEQFF
TRBJ2-4	TRBD2	TRBV11-2	-	TGTGCCAGCAGCTCCTCATTACTAGCGGGGGAGGGCAAAAACATTCAGTACTTC	CASSSSLLAGEGKNIQYF
TRBJ1-5	TRBD1	TRBV24-1	-	TGTGCCACCAGTGGTCCCGGTGGGGGACAGGGTTCGGATCAGCCCCAGCATTTT	CATSGPGGGQGSDQPQHF
TRBJ1-5	-	TRBV6-2/TRBV6-3	-	TGTGCCAGCAGTAGGGCAGGGGACCGTCAGCCCCAGCATTTT	CASSRAGDRQPQHF
TRBJ2-5	TRBD2	TRBV5-1	-	TGCGCCAGCAGCTTGGTTACGAGCGGGGTGTACCAAGAGACCCAGTACTTC	CASSLVTSGVYQETQYF
TRBJ2-2	-	TRBV5-5	-	TGTGCCAGCAGCTTACTAGTCCTGAACACCGGGGAGCTGTTTTTT	CASSLLVLNTGELFF
TRBJ1-4	-	TRBV28	-	TGTGCCAGCAGTTTAGATTCGCGGATGGGTCGAGAAAAACTGTTTTTT	CASSLDSRMGREKLFF
TRBJ2-1	-	TRBV7-9	once	TGTGCCAGCAGCTTAGCCCGACGGAGCAATGAGCAGTTCTTC	CASSLARRSNEQFF
TRBJ2-3	TRBD2	TRBV5-4	-	TGTGCCAGCAGCTTGAGGACTAGCGGCACAGATACGCAGTATTTT	CASSLRTSGTDTQYF
TRBJ1-6	-	TRBV11-2	-	TGTGCCAGCAGCTTACTTGAGGATTCACCCCTCCACTTT	CASSLLEDSPLHF
TRBJ2-5	-	TRBV6-1	-	TGTGCCAGCAGTGAATCGGGGAAAGAGACCCAGTACTTC	CASSESGKETQYF
TRBJ1-4	-	TRBV2	-	TGTGCCAGCAGTCAAATGGATAACAGCCTTTTTAATGAAAAACTGTTTTTT	CASSQMDNSLFNEKLFF
TRBJ2-7	TRBD1	TRBV5-1	-	TGCGCCAGCAGATCAACCGGGACAGGGGGCGAGCAGTACTTC	CASRSTGTGGEQYF